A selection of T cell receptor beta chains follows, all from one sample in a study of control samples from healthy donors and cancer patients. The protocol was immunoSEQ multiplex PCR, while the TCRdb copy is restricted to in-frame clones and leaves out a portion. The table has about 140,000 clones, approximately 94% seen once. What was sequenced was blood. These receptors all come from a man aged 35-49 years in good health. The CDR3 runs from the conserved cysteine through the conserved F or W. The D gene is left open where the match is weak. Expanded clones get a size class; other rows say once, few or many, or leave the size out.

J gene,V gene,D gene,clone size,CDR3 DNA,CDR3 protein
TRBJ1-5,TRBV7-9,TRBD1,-,TGTGGCAGGGGGAGGGGGCGTTATCAGCCCCAGCATTTT,CGRGRGRYQPQHF
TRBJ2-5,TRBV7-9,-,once,TGTGCCAGCAGCTTAGCTTCGGGGAGAGAGACCCAGTACTTC,CASSLASGRETQYF
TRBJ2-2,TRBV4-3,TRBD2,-,TGCGCCAGCAGCCATAGAGCGGGGGACTTCACCGGGGAGCTGTTTTTT,CASSHRAGDFTGELFF
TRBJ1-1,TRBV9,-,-,TGTGCCAGCAGCCTCGGGGGGCGGGCTGAAGCTTTCTTT,CASSLGGRAEAFF
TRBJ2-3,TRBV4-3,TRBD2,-,TGCGCCAGCAGCCACATAACTAGCGGGGGGGTGGATACGCAGTATTTT,CASSHITSGGVDTQYF
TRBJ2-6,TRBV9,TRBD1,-,TGTGCCAGCAGTGTGGGACAGGGGAAAGGAAGTGGGGCCAACGTCCTGACTTTC,CASSVGQGKGSGANVLTF
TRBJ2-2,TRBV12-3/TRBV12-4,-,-,TGTGCCAGCAGTTTGGCAGCGGGCGGGGAGCTGTTTTTT,CASSLAAGGELFF
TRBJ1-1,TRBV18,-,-,TGTGCCAGCTCACCAGGACCATCTATGAACACTGAAGCTTTCTTT,CASSPGPSMNTEAFF
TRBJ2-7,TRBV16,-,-,TGTGCCAGCAGCCAATCTCAGGGATGGGAGCAGTACTTC,CASSQSQGWEQYF
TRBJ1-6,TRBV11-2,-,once,TGTGCCAGCAGCCCTAGGTCGCCCGGACAGTCCTATAATTCACCCCTCCACTTT,CASSPRSPGQSYNSPLHF
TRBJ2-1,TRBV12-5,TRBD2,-,TGTGCTAGTGGTCTGGACGGGGGACTAGATATCAATGAGCAGTTCTTC,CASGLDGGLDINEQFF
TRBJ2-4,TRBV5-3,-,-,TGTGCCAGAAGACGGAACATTCAGTACTTC,CARRRNIQYF
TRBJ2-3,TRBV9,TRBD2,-,TGTGCCAGCAGCACCTGGACTAGCGGTTACGCAGATACGCAGTATTTT,CASSTWTSGYADTQYF
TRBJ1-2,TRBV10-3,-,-,TGTGCCATCTACAGAGGGGGGTACGACTATGGCTACACCTTC,CAIYRGGYDYGYTF
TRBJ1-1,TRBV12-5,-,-,TGTGCTAGTGGTTTGGTATTGGTTTCGGACACTGAAGCTTTCTTT,CASGLVLVSDTEAFF
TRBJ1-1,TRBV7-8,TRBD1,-,TGTGCCAGCAGCTTACACAGGGGATCAGGGAAGACTGAAGCTTTCTTT,CASSLHRGSGKTEAFF
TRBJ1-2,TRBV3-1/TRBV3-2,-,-,TGTGCCAGCAGCCAAGGATTACCGAGAAGGGACACTTCCAACTATGGCTACACCTTC,CASSQGLPRRDTSNYGYTF
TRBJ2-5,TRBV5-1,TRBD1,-,TGCGCCAGCAGCTTAGGGACAGCTCAAGAGACCCAGTACTTC,CASSLGTAQETQYF
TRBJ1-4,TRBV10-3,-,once,TGTGCCATCAGGCCAGAGGGGGAAAAACTGTTTTTT,CAIRPEGEKLFF
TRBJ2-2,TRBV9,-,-,TGTGCCAGCAGCGCACAGGGATCCACCGGGGAGCTGTTTTTT,CASSAQGSTGELFF
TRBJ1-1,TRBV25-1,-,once,TGTGCCAGCAAACGATCGGGGACTGAAGCTTTCTTT,CASKRSGTEAFF
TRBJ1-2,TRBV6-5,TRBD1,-,TGTGCCAGCAGCCGCCAAACAGGGGTCTCCTATGGCTACACCTTC,CASSRQTGVSYGYTF
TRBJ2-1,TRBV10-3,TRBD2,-,TGTGCCATCAGAGGGACTAGCGGGAGTGCTGAGCAGTTCTTC,CAIRGTSGSAEQFF